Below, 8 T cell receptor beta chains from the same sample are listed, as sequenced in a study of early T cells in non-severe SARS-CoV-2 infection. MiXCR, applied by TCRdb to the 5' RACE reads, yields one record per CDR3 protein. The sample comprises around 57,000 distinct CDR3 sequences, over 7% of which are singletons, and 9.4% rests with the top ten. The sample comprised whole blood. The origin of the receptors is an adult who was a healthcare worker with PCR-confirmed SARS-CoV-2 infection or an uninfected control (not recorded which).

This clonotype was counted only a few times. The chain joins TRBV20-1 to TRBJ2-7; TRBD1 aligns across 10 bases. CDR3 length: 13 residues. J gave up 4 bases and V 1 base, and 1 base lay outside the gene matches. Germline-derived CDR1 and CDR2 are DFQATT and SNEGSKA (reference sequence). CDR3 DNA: TGCAGTGCTAGAGGGGACAGGGGATACGAGCAGTACTTC. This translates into CSARGDRGYEQYF.

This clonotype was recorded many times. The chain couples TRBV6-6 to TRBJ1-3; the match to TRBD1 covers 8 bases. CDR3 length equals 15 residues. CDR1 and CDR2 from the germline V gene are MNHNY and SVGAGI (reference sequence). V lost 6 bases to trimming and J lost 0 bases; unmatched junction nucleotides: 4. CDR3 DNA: TGTGCCAGCAGAAGACAGGGGATCTCTGGAAACACCATATATTTT. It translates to CASRRQGISGNTIYF.

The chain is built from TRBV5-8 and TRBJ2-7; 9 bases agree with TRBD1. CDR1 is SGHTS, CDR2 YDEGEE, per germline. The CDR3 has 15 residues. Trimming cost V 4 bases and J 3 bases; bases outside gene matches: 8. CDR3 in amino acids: CASSPTGTGFYEQYF. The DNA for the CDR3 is TGTGCCAGCAGCCCCACCGGGACAGGGTTCTACGAGCAGTACTTC.

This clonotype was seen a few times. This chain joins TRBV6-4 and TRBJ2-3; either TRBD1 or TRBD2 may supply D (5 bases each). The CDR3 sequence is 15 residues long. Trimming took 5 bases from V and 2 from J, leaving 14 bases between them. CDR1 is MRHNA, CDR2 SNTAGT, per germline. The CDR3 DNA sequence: TGTGCCAGCAGTTACCGGGGCCAACCCACAGATACGCAGTATTTT. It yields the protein CASSYRGQPTDTQYF.

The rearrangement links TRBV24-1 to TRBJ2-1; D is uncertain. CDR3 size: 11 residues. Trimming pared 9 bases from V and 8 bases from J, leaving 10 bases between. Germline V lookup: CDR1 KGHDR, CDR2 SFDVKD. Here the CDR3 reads CATSQRDEQFF. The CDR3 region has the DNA TGTGCCACCTCTCAAAGGGATGAGCAGTTCTTC.

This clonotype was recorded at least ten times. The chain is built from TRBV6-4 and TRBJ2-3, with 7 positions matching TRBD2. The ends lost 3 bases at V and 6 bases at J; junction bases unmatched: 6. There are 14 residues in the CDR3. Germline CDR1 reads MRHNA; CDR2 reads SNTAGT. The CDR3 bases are TGTGCCAGCAGTGAGGCGGGAGCAGGCGATACGCAGTATTTT. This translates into CASSEAGAGDTQYF.

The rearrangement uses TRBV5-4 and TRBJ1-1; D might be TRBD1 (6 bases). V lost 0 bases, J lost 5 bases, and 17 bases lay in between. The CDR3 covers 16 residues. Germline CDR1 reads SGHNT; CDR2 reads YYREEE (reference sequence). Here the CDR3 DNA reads TGTGCCAGCAGCTTGGAGGTGACCAGGGGTGCAACTGAAGCTTTCTTT. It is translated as CASSLEVTRGATEAFF.

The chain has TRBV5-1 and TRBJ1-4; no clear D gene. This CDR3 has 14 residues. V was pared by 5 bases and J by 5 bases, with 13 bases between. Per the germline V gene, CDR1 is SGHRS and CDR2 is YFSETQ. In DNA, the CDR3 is TGCGCCAGCAGTCTCCTGGGTTTGAATGAAAAACTGTTTTTT. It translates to CASSLLGLNEKLFF. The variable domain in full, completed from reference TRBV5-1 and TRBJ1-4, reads KAGVTQTPRYLIKTRGQQVTLSCSPISGHRSVSWYQQTPGQGLQFLFEYFSETQRNKGNFPGRFSGRQFSNSRSEMNVSTLELGDSALYLCASSLLGLNEKLFFGSGTQLSVL.